What follows are 32 T cell receptor beta chains derived from one specimen sequenced in a study of blood T cell repertoires in COVID-19. Assay used: immunoSEQ multiplex PCR; TCRdb lists only in-frame clones, some missing. The profile shows approximately 300,000 clones, nearly 90% of them singletons. Sequencing was carried out using PBMCs or T cells enriched from blood (not recorded which). These receptors were obtained from a woman in her twenties or thirties who had recovered from COVID-19.

The V and J genes are TRBV10-3 and TRBJ2-2; TRBD1 matches at 9 bases. The CDR3 loop spans 15 amino acids. From germline, CDR1 is ENHRY and CDR2 SYGVKD. The trim removed 10 bases at V and 0 bases at J, leaving 6 bases unmatched. The CDR3 region is CATQGAAPNTGELFF. CDR3 bases: TGTGCCACACAGGGGGCGGCCCCGAACACCGGGGAGCTGTTTTTT.

In its sample, this clone was seen a few times. The genes are TRBV5-1 and TRBJ2-2; the match to TRBD1 covers 9 bases. This CDR3 contains 16 residues. The junction had 6 bases not matched to a gene; V was cut back by 4 bases and J by 2 bases. Germline CDR1 reads SGHRS; CDR2 reads YFSETQ. CDR3 coding DNA: TGCGCCAGCAGCCAAGGGACAGGGTTTAACACCGGGGAGCTGTTTTTT. Translation: CASSQGTGFNTGELFF.

The chain has TRBV12-3 or TRBV12-4 and TRBJ2-3, with TRBD2 as a possible D gene (6 bases). The CDR3 is 13 amino acids. V was cut by 6 bases and J by 6 bases, with 13 bases left in between. The CDR3 is CASREGESDTQYF. Written as DNA, the CDR3 is TGTGCCAGCAGGGAGGGAGAAAGCGATACGCAGTATTTT.

The chain combines TRBV5-1 with TRBJ2-7, with 9 positions matching TRBD1. The CDR3 is 13 residues long. Germline assignment: CDR1 SGHRS and CDR2 YFSETQ. V dropped 4 bases and J dropped 5; count of bases not matched to a gene: 4. CDR3 amino acids: CASSTGQGDEQYF. The CDR3 bases are TGCGCCAGCAGCACGGGACAGGGAGACGAGCAGTACTTC.

V usage is TRBV11-2 and J usage is TRBJ2-1, with 13 bases matching TRBD2. This CDR3 has 15 amino acids. The J segment lost 9 bases and the V segment lost 5 bases, leaving 7 bases of the junction unmatched. Germline CDR1 is SGHAT and CDR2 is FQNNGV. CDR3 in DNA: TGTGCCAGCAGCCCCCCGGGACTAGCGGGATTTGAGCAGTTCTTC. This encodes CASSPPGLAGFEQFF.

The chain has TRBV2 and TRBJ2-7; 12 bases fit TRBD2. The CDR3 consists of 13 residues. Germline V gives CDR1 SNHLY, CDR2 FYNNEI. V shed 8 bases, J shed 6 bases, and the junction held 5 bases outside the gene matches. CDR3 in DNA: TGTGCCAGCCGACCTAGCGGGAGGGGCGAGCAGTACTTC. It codes for CASRPSGRGEQYF. The variable domain in full, completed from reference TRBV2 and TRBJ2-7, reads EPEVTQTPSHQVTQMGQEVILRCVPISNHLYFYWYRQILGQKVEFLVSFYNNEISEKSEIFDDQFSVERPDGSNFTLKIRSTKLEDSAMYFCASRPSGRGEQYFGPGTRLTVT.

The rearrangement uses TRBV19 and TRBJ1-3, with TRBD1 identical over 12 bases. CDR1 LNHDA and CDR2 SQIVND come from the germline V gene (reference sequence). This CDR3 has 16 residues. J was trimmed by 3 bases and V by 10 bases; bases with no gene match: 10. The CDR3 DNA sequence: TGTGCCACCACACCGGGACAGGGGGCTTTTGGAAACACCATATATTTT. This sequence encodes CATTPGQGAFGNTIYF.

The chain recombines TRBV18 with TRBJ2-2; 8 bases fit TRBD1. Germline values: CDR1 KGHSH, CDR2 LQKENI. This CDR3 region has 17 residues. V was clipped by 3 bases and J by 1 base; unmatched bases: 7. As DNA, the CDR3 is TGTGCCAGCTCACCTATAACAGGGGGGAAGAACACCGGGGAGCTGTTTTTT. This codes for CASSPITGGKNTGELFF.

The chain employs TRBV6-2 or TRBV6-3 and TRBJ2-3, with 11 bases fitting TRBD2. The CDR3 consists of 19 residues. Germline V gives CDR1 MNHEY, CDR2 SVGEGT. Trimming removed 0 bases from V and 0 bases from J; junction bases left unmatched: 8. CDR3 sequence reads: CASSYSGSRLAGSTDTQYF. Written as DNA, the CDR3 is TGTGCCAGCAGTTACTCGGGTAGCCGACTAGCGGGGAGCACAGATACGCAGTATTTT.

The CDR3 nucleotides read TGTGCCAGCAGCCCGGGACAGGTGTTCCTCGATGAGCAGTTCTTC. Translation: CASSPGQVFLDEQFF. The chain uses TRBV9 and TRBJ2-1, with TRBD1 matching over 8 bases. CDR1 and CDR2 from the germline V gene are SGDLS and YYNGEE. The CDR3 runs 15 residues. Unmatched junction bases numbered 11, after V lost 4 bases and J lost 8 bases.

V and J are TRBV27 and TRBJ2-2, with D possibly being TRBD2 (5 bases). Germline V gene data show CDR1 as MNHEY and CDR2 as SMNVEV (reference sequence). Trimming took 7 bases from V and 3 from J, leaving 18 bases between them. The CDR3 length is 16 residues. CDR3 DNA: TGTGCCAGCACTCCTTTCCGGGGAACCGACACCGGGGAGCTGTTTTTT. Residues: CASTPFRGTDTGELFF.

The chain employs TRBV2 and TRBJ1-5; D uncertain. V was pared by 3 bases and J by 1 base, with 16 bases between. The CDR3 is 17 amino acids. CDR1 SNHLY and CDR2 FYNNEI come from the germline V gene. The DNA for the CDR3 is TGTGCCAGCAGTGATTACGGGGTACCCGTGAGCAATCAGCCCCAGCATTTT. As protein: CASSDYGVPVSNQPQHF.

The chain carries TRBV27 and TRBJ2-1, with unresolved D. CDR1 and CDR2 from the germline V gene are MNHEY and SMNVEV (reference sequence). This CDR3 is 13 amino acids long. V lost 5 bases to trimming and J lost 9 bases, with 14 bases between them. Here the CDR3 reads CASSLTFFGEQFF. As DNA, the CDR3 is TGTGCCAGCAGTCTAACTTTTTTCGGTGAGCAGTTCTTC.

This chain uses TRBV7-9 with TRBJ2-5, with no clear D. Germline CDR1 is SEHNR and CDR2 is FQNEAQ (reference sequence). V dropped 4 bases and J dropped 4 bases, with 4 bases sitting between them. The CDR3 extends over 11 amino acids. Here the CDR3 DNA reads TGTGCCAGCAGCTACAGAGAGACCCAGTACTTC. It specifies CASSYRETQYF. Full variable domain (rest looked up from reference TRBV7-9 and TRBJ2-5): DTGVSQNPRHKITKRGQNVTFRCDPISEHNRLYWYRQTLGQGPEFLTYFQNEAQLEKSRLLSDRFSAERPKGSFSTLEIQRTEQGDSAMYLCASSYRETQYFGPGTRLLVL.

The chain has TRBV19 and TRBJ1-4; D perhaps matches TRBD1 (6 bases). Germline loops: CDR1 LNHDA, CDR2 SQIVND (reference sequence). The V gene lost 8 bases and the J gene lost 5 bases, with 12 bases spanning the gap. The CDR3 length is 13 residues. The CDR3 loop is CASGRTENEKLFF. The CDR3 DNA is TGTGCCAGTGGTAGGACAGAGAATGAAAAACTGTTTTTT.

The gene calls are TRBV27 and TRBJ2-7; possible D gene TRBD2, 5 bases. The germline V and J ends were trimmed by 4 bases and 4 bases, with 14 bases remaining between them. The CDR3 runs to 14 residues. Looked up from germline, CDR1 is MNHEY and CDR2 is SMNVEV (reference sequence). CDR3 loop: CASSYEGATYEQYF. The CDR3 DNA reads TGTGCCAGCAGTTATGAGGGCGCGACGTACGAGCAGTACTTC.

On this clone itself: Other DNA sequences in this sample translate to the same CDR3. This chain links TRBV18 with TRBJ1-6; D is unresolved. The ends were cut back, 2 bases at V and 7 bases at J, with 6 bases in the middle. The CDR3 consists of 13 residues. Germline lookup yields CDR1 KGHSH and CDR2 LQKENI. The CDR3 sequence is CASSPGRNSPLHF. The CDR3 bases are TGTGCCAGCTCACCAGGGCGAAATTCACCCCTCCACTTT.

This CDR3 is CASSFGLAANNEQFF. The CDR3 bases are TGTGCCAGCAGTTTTGGGCTAGCGGCAAACAATGAGCAGTTCTTC. This chain connects TRBV6-5 to TRBJ2-1; TRBD2 aligns across 7 bases. This CDR3 region has 15 residues. Trimming at V came to 4 bases and at J to 5 bases, leaving 8 bases not matched to a gene. Germline loops: CDR1 MNHEY, CDR2 SVGAGI.

This clone was found once. The chain couples TRBV6-2 or TRBV6-3 to TRBJ1-1; D might be TRBD1 (6 bases). Germline V gene sequence: CDR1 MNHEY, CDR2 SVGEGT. The CDR3 runs to 12 residues. V was trimmed by 5 bases and J by 8 bases, leaving 12 bases between them. CDR3: CASSDTRGEAFF. CDR3 DNA: TGTGCCAGCAGTGACACTAGGGGGGAAGCTTTCTTT.

The chain combines TRBV4-2 with TRBJ2-7; 7 positions agree with TRBD1. The CDR3 runs to 16 residues. The germline gives CDR1 LGHNA, CDR2 YNFKEQ. The ends lost 1 base at V and 2 bases at J; junction bases unmatched: 8. The CDR3 sequence: CASSQVLGTDAYEQYF. CDR3 DNA: TGTGCCAGCAGCCAAGTTTTAGGGACAGACGCCTACGAGCAGTACTTC.

The J gene is TRBJ1-3, the V gene TRBV29-1; D not certain. Germline CDR1 is SQVTM and CDR2 is ANQGSEA. V lost 3 bases and J lost 0, with 6 bases in between. The CDR3 totals 13 residues. The CDR3 nucleotides read TGCAGCGTTGATGTGAGCTCTGGAAACACCATATATTTT. Translated: CSVDVSSGNTIYF. The full variable domain, completed using reference TRBV29-1 and TRBJ1-3, is SAVISQKPSRDICQRGTSLTIQCQVDSQVTMMFWYRQQPGQSLTLIATANQGSEATYESGFVIDKFPISRPNLTFSTLTVSNMSPEDSSIYLCSVDVSSGNTIYFGEGSWLTVV.

As to this clone: One end of the junction fails to match germline, which may point to a read error. The J gene is TRBJ1-2, the V gene TRBV6-1, with TRBD1 matching over 8 bases. CDR3 length: 15 residues. Germline V gene sequence: CDR1 MNHNS, CDR2 SASEGT. Here the CDR3 DNA reads TGTGCCAGCAGGGAAGCAGGGGGCATAAGCACTGGCTACACCTTC. Amino acid sequence: CASREAGGISTGYTF.

The chain combines TRBV5-4 with TRBJ1-1; D is unclear. V lost 0 bases and J lost 0, with 9 bases in between. This CDR3 contains 15 residues. The germline CDR1 and CDR2 sequences are SGHNT and YYREEE (reference sequence). CDR3 in amino acids: CASSLDSRMNTEAFF. DNA for the CDR3: TGTGCCAGCAGCTTGGACAGCCGCATGAACACTGAAGCTTTCTTT.

This rearrangement joins TRBV30 to TRBJ2-1, with 8 bases fitting TRBD1. CDR1 GTSNPN and CDR2 SVGIG come from the germline V gene (reference sequence). The junction had 1 base not matched to a gene; V was cut back by 2 bases and J by 1 base. This CDR3 contains 14 residues. CDR3 residues: CAWSRQGSYNEQFF. The CDR3 region has the DNA TGTGCCTGGAGTCGACAGGGGTCCTACAATGAGCAGTTCTTC.

This chain uses TRBV5-1 with TRBJ2-1; TRBD2 matches at 12 bases. CDR1 is SGHRS and CDR2 is YFSETQ in the germline V gene. The CDR3 runs to 16 residues. The J segment lost 6 bases and the V segment lost 0 bases, leaving 4 bases of the junction unmatched. The CDR3 loop reads CASSLVSSGRANEQFF. CDR3 DNA: TGCGCCAGCAGCTTGGTGTCTAGCGGGAGGGCCAATGAGCAGTTCTTC.

This sequence joins TRBV6-1 and TRBJ2-7; TRBD1 matches at 9 bases. Trimming at V came to 2 bases and at J to 3 bases, leaving 5 bases not matched to a gene. This CDR3 is built from 15 residues. Germline CDR1 reads MNHNS; CDR2 reads SASEGT. The DNA for the CDR3 is TGTGCCAGCAGTGAATTCTCGGGACAGGGCTACGAGCAGTACTTC. Residues: CASSEFSGQGYEQYF.

V gene TRBV6-1 combines with J gene TRBJ2-7; D is possibly TRBD1 (6 bases). Trimming took 2 bases from V and 5 from J, leaving 10 bases between them. The CDR3 has 13 amino acids. The germline V gene encodes CDR1 MNHNS and CDR2 SASEGT. CDR3 loop: CASSENRVDEQYF. CDR3 coding DNA: TGTGCCAGCAGTGAAAACAGGGTCGACGAGCAGTACTTC.

As to this clone: Other DNA sequences of this sample code for an identical CDR3. The chain couples TRBV6-5 to TRBJ2-5; D is unresolved. Germline CDR1 reads MNHEY; CDR2 reads SVGAGI. The V and J ends lost 5 bases and 2 bases respectively, with 3 bases between them. There are 11 residues in the CDR3. CDR3 region: CASSLQETQYF. For the CDR3, the DNA is TGTGCCAGCAGTCTTCAAGAGACCCAGTACTTC.

The table lists this clone with a few counts. The chain links TRBV21-1 to TRBJ1-2. TRBV21-1 is flagged as a pseudogene. The CDR3 totals 14 residues. The CDR3 sequence: CASSKPGATYGYTF. DNA of the CDR3: TGTGCCAGCAGCAAACCGGGAGCCACCTATGGCTACACCTTC.

The gene calls are TRBV29-1 and TRBJ2-2; 8 bases are shared with TRBD2. The CDR3 consists of 16 residues. CDR1 and CDR2 (germline): SQVTM, ANQGSEA. Losses at the gene ends were 5 bases for V and 1 base for J; bases not matched to a gene: 9. In DNA, the CDR3 is TGCAGCGTTCTGAACGAAGCGGGAGAGAACACCGGGGAGCTGTTTTTT. It encodes CSVLNEAGENTGELFF.

The chain couples TRBV10-3 to TRBJ1-5; a possible D gene is TRBD1 (6 bases). V was cut by 4 bases and J by 0 bases, with 13 bases left in between. Germline V gives CDR1 ENHRY, CDR2 SYGVKD. CDR3 length equals 16 residues. Here the CDR3 DNA reads TGTGCCATCAGTGCGTCACCAGGGGCTAGCAATCAGCCCCAGCATTTT. Translating it yields CAISASPGASNQPQHF.

The chain has TRBV7-2 and TRBJ1-2; 8 nucleotides align to TRBD1. The CDR3 is 15 residues long. Germline assignment: CDR1 SGHTA and CDR2 FQGNSA. The ends lost 5 bases at V and 6 bases at J; junction bases unmatched: 11. The CDR3 coding sequence is TGTGCCAGCAGCGGAACCAGGGACAGGTTAAATGGCTACACCTTC. This gives the protein CASSGTRDRLNGYTF.